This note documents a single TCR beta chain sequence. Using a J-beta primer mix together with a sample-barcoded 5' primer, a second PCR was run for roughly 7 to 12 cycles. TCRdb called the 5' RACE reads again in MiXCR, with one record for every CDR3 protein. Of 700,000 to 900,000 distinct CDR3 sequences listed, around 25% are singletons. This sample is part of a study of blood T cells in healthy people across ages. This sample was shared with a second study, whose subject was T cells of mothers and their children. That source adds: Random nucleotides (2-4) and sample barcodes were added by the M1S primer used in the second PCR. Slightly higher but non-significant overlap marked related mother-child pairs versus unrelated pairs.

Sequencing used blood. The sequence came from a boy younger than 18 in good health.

The CDR3 is CASSLTMARGGSYNEQFF. In nucleotides, the CDR3 is TGTGCCAGCAGCTTAACGATGGCTAGAGGGGGGTCCTACAATGAGCAGTTCTTC. This chain uses TRBV7-3 with TRBJ2-1; D may match TRBD1 or TRBD2 (6 bases each). V was shortened by 0 bases and J by 1 base, with 16 bases between the two germline ends. CDR1 and CDR2 (germline): SGHTA, FQGTGA. This CDR3 comprises 18 residues.